This note documents a single TCR beta chain sequence. Its antigen remains unidentified. The sample comes from a study of shared clonotypes between healthy human individuals. Sorted-subset replicate PCR reactions contained roughly 200 ng DNA, corresponding to about 30,000 T cell genomes. Using immunoSEQ multiplex PCR, the repertoire was profiled, and TCRdb retains in-frame clones only, with some absent. The sample gives 2 million to 2.5 million clones, around 92% of which show up once; about 0.36% is in the top ten. General study points: Only blood underwent sampling, and tissue repertoires likely differ. What naive subsets generally showed was a larger estimated richness than memory subsets showed. The study found lower generation probabilities in non-shared clonotypes than in those shared by all four donors.

V was pared by 2 bases and J by 8 bases, with 25 bases between. Germline CDR1 and CDR2: MNHEY and SMNVEV (reference sequence). The CDR3 length is 17 residues. The specimen sequenced was naive CD4+ T cells from PBMCs. The subset was: CD45RA+ positively selected. The sequence derives from a man aged 18 to 35 in good health. Some clones in this sample may be carry-over from other donors' samples. The chain is built from TRBV27 and TRBJ2-7; the D call may be TRBD1 or TRBD2 (5 bases each). CDR3 in DNA: TGTGCCAGCAGTTTAAGAGGAGTTTCAAGGGACGGTGTAAAGCAGTACTTC. Translated, it gives CASSLRGVSRDGVKQYF.